This TCR beta chain was sequenced in a study of T cell responses to AZD1222 COVID-19 vaccine. Findings of the study overall: Dominant at 160-218 and 743-854, vaccine-associated CD4 TCRs also spanned spike. Only a handful of AZD1222 recipients, roughly six in all, had baseline seropositivity.

Clones were sequenced by immunoSEQ multiplex PCR, and TCRdb holds only the in-frame ones, with some missing. Counted here are tens of thousands of clones, approximately 88% occurring once; the ten biggest clones make up approximately 5.5%. V shed 4 bases, J shed 9 bases, and the junction held 15 bases outside the gene matches. Germline assignment: CDR1 SGHRS and CDR2 YFSETQ. This CDR3 is 16 amino acids long. As concerns this clone: Its antigen is not identified.

The starting material was peripheral blood, obtained on day 0 of AZD1222 vaccination. The TCR was taken from an adult in good health. This chain connects TRBV5-1 to TRBJ2-3, with 9 positions matching TRBD1. DNA for the CDR3: TGCGCCAGCAGCCGGCTCGGACAGGGGCTGGGAGAGACGCAGTATTTT. This translates into CASSRLGQGLGETQYF.